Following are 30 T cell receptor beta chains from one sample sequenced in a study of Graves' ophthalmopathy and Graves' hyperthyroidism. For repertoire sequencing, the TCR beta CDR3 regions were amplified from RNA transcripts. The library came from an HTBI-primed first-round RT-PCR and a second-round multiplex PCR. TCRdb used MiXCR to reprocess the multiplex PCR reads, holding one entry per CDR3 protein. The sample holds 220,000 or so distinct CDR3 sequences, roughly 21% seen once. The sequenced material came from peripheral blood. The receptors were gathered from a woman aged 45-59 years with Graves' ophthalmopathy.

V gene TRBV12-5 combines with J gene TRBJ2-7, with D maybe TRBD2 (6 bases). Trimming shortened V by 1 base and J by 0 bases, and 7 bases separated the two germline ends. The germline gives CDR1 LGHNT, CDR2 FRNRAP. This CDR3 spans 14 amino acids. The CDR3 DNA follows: TGTGCTAGTGGTTTGGCCGGGAGCTCCTACGAGCAGTACTTC. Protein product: CASGLAGSSYEQYF.

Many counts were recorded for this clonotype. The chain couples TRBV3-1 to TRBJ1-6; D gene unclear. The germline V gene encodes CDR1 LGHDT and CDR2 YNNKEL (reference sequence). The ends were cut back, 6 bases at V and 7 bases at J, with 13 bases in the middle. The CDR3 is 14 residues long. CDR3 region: CASSRTVGNSPLHF. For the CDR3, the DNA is TGTGCCAGCAGTCGAACGGTCGGAAATTCACCCCTCCACTTT.

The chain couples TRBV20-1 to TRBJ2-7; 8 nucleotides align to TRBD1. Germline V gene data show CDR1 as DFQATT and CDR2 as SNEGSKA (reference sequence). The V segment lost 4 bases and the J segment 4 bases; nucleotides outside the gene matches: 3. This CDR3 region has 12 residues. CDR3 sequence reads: CSAKGQVYEQYF. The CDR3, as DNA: TGCAGTGCTAAGGGACAGGTATACGAGCAGTACTTC.

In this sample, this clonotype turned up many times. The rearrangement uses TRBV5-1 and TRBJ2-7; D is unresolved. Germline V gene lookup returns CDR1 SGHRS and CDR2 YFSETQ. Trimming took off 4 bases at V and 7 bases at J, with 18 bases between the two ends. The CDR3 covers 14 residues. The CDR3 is CASSKTPGLEEQYF. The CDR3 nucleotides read TGCGCCAGCAGCAAGACACCCGGTCTAGAGGAGCAGTACTTC.

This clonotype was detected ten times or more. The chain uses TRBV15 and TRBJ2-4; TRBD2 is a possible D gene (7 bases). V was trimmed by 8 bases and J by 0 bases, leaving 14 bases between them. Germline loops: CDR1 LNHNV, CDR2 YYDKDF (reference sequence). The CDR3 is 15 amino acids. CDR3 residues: CATGNREGAKNIQYF. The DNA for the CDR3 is TGTGCCACCGGCAACAGGGAGGGAGCCAAAAACATTCAGTACTTC.

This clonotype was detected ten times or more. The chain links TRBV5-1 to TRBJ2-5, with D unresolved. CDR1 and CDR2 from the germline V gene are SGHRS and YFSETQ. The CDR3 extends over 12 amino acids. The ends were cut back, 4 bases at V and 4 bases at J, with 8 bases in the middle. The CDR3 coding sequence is TGCGCCAGCAGCCCGGGTCCAGAGACCCAGTACTTC. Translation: CASSPGPETQYF. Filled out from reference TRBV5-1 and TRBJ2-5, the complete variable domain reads KAGVTQTPRYLIKTRGQQVTLSCSPISGHRSVSWYQQTPGQGLQFLFEYFSETQRNKGNFPGRFSGRQFSNSRSEMNVSTLELGDSALYLCASSPGPETQYFGPGTRLLVL.

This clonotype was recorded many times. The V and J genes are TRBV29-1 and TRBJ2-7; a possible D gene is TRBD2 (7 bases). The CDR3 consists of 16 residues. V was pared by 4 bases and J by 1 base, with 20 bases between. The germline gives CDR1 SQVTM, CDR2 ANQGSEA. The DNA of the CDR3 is TGCAGCGTTGCCCCAAGGGGGGGCACCTTTTCCTACGAGCAGTACTTC. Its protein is CSVAPRGGTFSYEQYF.

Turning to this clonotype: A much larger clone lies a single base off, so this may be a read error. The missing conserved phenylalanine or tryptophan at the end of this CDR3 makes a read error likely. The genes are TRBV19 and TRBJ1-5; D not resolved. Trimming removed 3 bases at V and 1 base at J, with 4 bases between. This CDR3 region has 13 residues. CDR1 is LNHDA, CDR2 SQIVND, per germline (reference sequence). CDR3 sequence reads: CASSIQSNQPQHL. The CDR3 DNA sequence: TGTGCCAGTAGTATCCAGAGCAATCAGCCCCAGCATCTT.

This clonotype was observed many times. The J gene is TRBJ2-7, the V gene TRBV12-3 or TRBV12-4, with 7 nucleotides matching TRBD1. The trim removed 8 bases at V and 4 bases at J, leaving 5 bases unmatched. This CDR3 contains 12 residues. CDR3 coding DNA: TGTGCCAGCGCCGGGACAGAATACGAGCAGTACTTC. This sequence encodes CASAGTEYEQYF.

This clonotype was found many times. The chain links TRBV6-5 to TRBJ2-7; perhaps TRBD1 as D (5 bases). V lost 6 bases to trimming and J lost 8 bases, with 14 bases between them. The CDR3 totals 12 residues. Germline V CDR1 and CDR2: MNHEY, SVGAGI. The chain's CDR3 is CASRGASVKQYF. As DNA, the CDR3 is TGTGCCAGCAGAGGGGCCTCTGTGAAGCAGTACTTC.

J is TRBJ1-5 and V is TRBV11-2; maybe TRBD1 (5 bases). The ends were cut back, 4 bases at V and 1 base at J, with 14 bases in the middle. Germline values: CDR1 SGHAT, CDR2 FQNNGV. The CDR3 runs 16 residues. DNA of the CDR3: TGTGCCAGCAGCTCAAACAGGACGGCAAGCAATCAGCCCCAGCATTTT. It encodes CASSSNRTASNQPQHF.

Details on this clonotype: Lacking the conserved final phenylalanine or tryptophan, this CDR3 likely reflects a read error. Here the CDR3 DNA reads TGTGCCACCAGTTCTCCGGGACAGGGTGGATATGGCTACACCCTC. The encoded protein is CATSSPGQGGYGYTL. The V call is TRBV24-1, the J call TRBJ1-2, with 9 bases aligning to TRBD1. The germline CDR1 and CDR2 sequences are KGHDR and SFDVKD. The CDR3 loop spans 15 amino acids. Trimming cost V 6 bases and J 5 bases; bases outside gene matches: 9.

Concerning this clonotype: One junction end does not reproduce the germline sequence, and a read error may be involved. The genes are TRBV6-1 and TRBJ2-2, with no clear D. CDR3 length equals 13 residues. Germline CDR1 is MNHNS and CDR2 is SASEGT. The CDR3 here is CASREDLAGELFF. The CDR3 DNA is TGTGCCAGCAGGGAAGACTTGGCCGGGGAGCTGTTTTTT.

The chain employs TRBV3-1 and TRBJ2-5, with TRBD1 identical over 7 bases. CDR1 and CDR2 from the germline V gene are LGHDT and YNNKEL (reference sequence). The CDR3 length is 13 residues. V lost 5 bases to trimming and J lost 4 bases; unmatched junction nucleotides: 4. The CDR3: CASSKRDRETQYF. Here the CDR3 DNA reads TGTGCCAGCAGCAAACGGGACAGAGAGACCCAGTACTTC.

The CDR3 DNA reads as TGTGCCAGCAGCCCGAGCGGGGCGGCCTACGAGCAGTACTTC. It is translated as CASSPSGAAYEQYF. The chain recombines TRBV12-3 or TRBV12-4 with TRBJ2-7; TRBD2 matches at 7 bases. The trim removed 6 bases at V and 2 bases at J, leaving 7 bases unmatched. This CDR3 is 14 amino acids long.

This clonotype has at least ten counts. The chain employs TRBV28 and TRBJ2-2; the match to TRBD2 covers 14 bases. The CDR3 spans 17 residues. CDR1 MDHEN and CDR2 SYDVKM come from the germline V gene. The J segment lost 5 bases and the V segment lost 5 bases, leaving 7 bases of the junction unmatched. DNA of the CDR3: TGTGCCAGCAGTCGCCGGACTAGCGGGGGGATGACCGGGGAGCTGTTTTTT. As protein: CASSRRTSGGMTGELFF.

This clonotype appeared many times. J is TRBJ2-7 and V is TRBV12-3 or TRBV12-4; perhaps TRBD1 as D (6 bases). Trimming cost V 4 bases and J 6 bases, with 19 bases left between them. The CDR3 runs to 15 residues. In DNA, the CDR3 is TGTGCCAGCAGTTATAAGTACCGTCACAGGGCCGAGCAGTACTTC. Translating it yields CASSYKYRHRAEQYF.

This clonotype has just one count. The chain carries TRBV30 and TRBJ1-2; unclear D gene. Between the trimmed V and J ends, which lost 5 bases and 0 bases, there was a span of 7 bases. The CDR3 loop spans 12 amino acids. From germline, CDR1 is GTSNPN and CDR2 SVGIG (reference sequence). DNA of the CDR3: TGTGCCTGGGGAAGACCTAACTATGGCTACACCTTC. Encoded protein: CAWGRPNYGYTF.

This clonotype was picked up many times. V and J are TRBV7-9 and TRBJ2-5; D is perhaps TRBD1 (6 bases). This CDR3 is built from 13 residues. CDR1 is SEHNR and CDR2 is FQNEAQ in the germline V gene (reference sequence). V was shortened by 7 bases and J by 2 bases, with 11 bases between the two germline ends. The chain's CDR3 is CASTRGIQETQYF. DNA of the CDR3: TGTGCCAGCACCAGGGGAATTCAAGAGACCCAGTACTTC.

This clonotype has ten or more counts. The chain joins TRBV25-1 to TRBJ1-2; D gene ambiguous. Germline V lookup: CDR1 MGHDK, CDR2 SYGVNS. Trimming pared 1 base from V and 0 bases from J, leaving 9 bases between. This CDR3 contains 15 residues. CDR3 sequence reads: CASSESTGANYGYTF. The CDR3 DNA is TGTGCCAGCAGTGAATCGACGGGAGCTAACTATGGCTACACCTTC.

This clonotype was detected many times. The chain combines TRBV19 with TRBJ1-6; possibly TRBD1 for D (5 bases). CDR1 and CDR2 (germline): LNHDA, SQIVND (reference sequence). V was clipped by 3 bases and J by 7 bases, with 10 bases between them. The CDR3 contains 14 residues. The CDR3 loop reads CASSIEGRNSPLHF. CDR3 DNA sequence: TGTGCCAGTAGTATCGAGGGGAGGAATTCACCCCTCCACTTT.

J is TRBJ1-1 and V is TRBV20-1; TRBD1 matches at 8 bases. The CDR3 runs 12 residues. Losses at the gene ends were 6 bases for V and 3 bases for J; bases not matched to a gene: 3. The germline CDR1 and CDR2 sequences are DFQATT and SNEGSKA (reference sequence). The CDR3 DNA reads TGCAGTGCCACAGGGGGGGACACTGAAGCTTTCTTT. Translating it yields CSATGGDTEAFF.

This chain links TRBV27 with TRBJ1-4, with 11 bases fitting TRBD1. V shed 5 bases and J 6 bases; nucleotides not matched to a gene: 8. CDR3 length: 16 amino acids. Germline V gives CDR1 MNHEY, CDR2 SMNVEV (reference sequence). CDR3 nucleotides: TGTGCCAGCAGTATAGGATGGGGACAGGGGGATGAAAAACTGTTTTTT. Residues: CASSIGWGQGDEKLFF.

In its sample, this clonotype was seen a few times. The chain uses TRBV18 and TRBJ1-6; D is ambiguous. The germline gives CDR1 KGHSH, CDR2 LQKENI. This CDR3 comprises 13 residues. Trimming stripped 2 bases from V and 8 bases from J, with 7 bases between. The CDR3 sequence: CASSPFLDSPLHF. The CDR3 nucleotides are TGTGCCAGCTCACCATTTTTAGATTCACCCCTCCACTTT.

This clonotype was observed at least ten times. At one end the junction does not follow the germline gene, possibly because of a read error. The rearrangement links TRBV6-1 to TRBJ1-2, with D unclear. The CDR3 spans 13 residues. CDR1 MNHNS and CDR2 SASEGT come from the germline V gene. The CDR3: CASSVIAFYGYSF. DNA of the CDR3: TGTGCCAGCAGTGTCATCGCCTTCTATGGCTACAGCTTC.

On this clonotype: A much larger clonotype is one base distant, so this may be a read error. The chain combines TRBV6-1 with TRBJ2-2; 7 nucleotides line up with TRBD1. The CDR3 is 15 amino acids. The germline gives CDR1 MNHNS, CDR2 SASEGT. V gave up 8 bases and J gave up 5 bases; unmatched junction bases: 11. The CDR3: CASGPRDRGTGELFF. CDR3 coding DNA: TGTGCCAGCGGTCCGAGGGACAGAGGGACCGGGGAGCTGTTTTTT.

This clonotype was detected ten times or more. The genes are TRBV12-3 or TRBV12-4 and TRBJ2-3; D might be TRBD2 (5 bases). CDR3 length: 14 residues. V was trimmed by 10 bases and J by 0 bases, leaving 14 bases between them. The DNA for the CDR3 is TGTGCCACCGCTCGAGCGGTTAGCACAGATACGCAGTATTTT. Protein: CATARAVSTDTQYF.

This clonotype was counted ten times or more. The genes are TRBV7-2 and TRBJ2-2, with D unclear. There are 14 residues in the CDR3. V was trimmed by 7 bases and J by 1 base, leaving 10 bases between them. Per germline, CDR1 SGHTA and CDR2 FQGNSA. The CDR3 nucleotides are TGTGCCAGCACCTCCTGGGAGAACACCGGGGAGCTGTTTTTT. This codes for CASTSWENTGELFF.

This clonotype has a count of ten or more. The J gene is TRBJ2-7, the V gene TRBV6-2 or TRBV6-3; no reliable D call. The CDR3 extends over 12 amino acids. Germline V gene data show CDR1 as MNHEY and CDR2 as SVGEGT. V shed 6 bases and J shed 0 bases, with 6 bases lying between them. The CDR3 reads CASRANSYEQYF. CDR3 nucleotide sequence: TGTGCCAGCAGGGCCAACTCCTACGAGCAGTACTTC.

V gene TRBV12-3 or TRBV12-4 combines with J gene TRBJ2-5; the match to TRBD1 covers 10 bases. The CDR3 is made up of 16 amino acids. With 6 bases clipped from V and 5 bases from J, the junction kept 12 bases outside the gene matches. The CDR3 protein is CASSPGQGRGGETQYF. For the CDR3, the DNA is TGTGCCAGCAGCCCGGGACAGGGGAGGGGAGGGGAGACCCAGTACTTC.